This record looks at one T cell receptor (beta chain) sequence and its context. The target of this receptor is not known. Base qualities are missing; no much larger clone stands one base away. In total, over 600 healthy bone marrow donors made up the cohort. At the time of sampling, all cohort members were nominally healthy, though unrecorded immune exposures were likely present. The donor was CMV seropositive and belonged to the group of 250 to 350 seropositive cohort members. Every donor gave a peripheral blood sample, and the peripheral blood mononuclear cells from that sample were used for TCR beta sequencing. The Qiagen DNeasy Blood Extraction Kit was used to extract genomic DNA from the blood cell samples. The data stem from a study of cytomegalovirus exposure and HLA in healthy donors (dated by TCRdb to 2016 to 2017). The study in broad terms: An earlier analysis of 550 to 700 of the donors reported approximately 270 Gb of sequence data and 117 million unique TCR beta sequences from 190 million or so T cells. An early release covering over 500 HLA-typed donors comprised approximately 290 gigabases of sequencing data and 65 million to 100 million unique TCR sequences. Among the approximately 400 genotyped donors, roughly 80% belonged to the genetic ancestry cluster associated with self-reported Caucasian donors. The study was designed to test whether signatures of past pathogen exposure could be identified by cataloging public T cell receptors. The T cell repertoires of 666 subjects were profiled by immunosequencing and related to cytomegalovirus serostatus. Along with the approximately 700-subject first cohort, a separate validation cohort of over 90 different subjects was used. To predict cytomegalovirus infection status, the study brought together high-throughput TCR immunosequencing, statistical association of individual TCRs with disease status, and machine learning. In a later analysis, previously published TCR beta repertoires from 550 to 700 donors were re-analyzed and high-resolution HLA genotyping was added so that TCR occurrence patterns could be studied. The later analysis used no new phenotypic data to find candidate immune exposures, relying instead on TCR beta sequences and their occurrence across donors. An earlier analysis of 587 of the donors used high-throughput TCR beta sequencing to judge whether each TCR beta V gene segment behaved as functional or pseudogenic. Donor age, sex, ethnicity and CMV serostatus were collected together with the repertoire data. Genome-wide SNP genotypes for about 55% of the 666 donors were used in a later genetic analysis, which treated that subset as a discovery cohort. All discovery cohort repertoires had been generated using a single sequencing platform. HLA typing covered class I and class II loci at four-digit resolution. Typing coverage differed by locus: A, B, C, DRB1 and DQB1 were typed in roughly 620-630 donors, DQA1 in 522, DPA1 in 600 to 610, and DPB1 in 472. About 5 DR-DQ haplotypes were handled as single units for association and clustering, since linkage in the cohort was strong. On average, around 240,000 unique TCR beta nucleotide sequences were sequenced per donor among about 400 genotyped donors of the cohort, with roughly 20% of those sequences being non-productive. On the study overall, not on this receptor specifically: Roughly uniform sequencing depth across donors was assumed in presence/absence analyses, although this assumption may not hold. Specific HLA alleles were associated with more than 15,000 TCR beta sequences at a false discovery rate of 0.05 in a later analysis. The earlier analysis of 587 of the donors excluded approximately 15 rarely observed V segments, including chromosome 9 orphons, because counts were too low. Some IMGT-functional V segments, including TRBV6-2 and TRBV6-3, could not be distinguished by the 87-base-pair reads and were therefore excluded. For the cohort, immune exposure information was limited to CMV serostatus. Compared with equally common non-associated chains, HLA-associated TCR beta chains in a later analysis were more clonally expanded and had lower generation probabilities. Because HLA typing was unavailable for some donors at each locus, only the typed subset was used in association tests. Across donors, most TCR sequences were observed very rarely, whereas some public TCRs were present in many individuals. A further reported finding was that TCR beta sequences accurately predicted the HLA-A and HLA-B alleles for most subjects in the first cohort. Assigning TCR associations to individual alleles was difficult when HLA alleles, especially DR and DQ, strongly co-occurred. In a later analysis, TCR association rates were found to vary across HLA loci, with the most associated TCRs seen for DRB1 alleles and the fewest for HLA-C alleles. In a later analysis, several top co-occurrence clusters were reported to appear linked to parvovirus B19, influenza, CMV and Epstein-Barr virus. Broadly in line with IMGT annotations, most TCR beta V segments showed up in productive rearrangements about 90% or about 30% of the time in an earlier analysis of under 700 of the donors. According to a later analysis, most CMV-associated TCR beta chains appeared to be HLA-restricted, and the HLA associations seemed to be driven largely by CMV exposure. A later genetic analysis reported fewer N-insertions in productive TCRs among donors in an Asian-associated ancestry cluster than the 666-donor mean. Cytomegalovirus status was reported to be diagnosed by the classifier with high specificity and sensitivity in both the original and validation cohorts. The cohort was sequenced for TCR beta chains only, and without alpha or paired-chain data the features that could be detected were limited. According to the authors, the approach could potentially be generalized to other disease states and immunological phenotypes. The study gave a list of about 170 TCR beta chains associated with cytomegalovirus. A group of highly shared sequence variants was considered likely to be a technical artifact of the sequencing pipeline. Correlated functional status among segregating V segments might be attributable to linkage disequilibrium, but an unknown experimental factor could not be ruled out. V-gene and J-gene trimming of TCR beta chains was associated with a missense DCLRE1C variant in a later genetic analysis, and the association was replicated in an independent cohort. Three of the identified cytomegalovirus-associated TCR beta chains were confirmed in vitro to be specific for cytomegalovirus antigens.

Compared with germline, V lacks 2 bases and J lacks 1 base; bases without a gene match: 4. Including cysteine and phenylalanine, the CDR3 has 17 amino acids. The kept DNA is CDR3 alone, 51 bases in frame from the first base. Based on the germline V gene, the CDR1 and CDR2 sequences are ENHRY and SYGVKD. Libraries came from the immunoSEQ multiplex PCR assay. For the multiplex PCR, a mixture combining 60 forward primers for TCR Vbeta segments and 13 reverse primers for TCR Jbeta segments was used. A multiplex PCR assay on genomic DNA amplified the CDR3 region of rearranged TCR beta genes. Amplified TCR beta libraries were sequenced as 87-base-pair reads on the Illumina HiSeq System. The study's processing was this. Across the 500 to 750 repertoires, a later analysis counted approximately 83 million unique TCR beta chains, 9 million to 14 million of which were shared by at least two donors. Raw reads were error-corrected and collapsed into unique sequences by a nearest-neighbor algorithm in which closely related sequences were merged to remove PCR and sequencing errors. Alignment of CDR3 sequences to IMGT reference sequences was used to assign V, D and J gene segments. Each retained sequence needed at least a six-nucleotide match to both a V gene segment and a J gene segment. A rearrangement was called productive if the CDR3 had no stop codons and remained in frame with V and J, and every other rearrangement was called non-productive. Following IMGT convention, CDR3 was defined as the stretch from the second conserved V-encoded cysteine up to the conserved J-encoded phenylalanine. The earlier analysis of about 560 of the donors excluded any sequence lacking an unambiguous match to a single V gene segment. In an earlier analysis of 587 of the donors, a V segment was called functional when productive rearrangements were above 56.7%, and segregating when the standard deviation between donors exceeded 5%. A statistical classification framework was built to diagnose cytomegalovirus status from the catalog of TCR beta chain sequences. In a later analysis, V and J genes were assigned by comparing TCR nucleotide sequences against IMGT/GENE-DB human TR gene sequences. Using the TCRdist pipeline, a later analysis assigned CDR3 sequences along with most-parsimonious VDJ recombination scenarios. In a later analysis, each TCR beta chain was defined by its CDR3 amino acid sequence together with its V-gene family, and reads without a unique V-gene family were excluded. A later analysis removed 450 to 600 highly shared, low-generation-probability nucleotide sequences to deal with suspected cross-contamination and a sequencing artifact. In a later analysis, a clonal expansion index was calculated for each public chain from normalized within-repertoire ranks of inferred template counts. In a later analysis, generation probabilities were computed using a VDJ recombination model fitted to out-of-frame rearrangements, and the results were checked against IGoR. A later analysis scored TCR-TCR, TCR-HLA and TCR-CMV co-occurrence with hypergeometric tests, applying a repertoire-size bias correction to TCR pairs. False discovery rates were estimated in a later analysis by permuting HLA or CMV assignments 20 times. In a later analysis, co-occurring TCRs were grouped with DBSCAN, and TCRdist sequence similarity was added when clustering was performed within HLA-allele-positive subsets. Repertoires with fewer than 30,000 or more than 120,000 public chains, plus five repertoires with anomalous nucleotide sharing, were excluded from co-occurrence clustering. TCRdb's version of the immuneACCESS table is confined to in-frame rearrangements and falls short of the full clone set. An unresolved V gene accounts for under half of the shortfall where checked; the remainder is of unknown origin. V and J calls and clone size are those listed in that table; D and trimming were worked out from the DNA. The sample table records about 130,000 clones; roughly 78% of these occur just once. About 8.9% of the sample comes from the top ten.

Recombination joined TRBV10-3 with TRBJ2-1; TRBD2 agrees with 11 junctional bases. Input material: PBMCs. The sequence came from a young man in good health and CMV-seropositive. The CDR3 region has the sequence CAISETASGGSYNEQFF. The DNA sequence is TGTGCCATCAGTGAGACGGCTAGCGGGGGGTCCTACAATGAGCAGTTCTTC.